These 3 T cell receptor beta chains share one sample of origin, sequenced in a study of vaccination effects on CD4 cells after COVID-19. Viral peptide pool expansion of antigen-specific CD4+ T cells preceded sequencing in the ViraFEST assay. Isolation of CD4+ T cells took place after about nine days of culture. Nucleocapsid antibodies stayed negative before and after vaccination, showing no earlier SARS-CoV-2 infection. For these receptors, no antigen is known. This table comes from immunoSEQ multiplex PCR, and its TCRdb copy is limited to in-frame clones, with some not included. The table lists some 68,000 clones, over 70% of them singletons. This specimen consisted of CD4+ T cells from PBMCs cultured with SARS-CoV-2 spike peptides, obtained before COVID-19 vaccination. These TCRs come from a human donor who received a COVID-19 vaccine.

J is TRBJ2-2 and V is TRBV5-1; D not resolved. CDR3 length: 14 residues. Germline-derived CDR1 and CDR2 are SGHRS and YFSETQ. V was clipped by 1 base and J by 4 bases, with 8 bases between them. The CDR3 here is CASSLQVGTGELFF. The CDR3 DNA sequence: TGCGCCAGCAGCTTGCAGGTTGGCACCGGGGAGCTGTTTTTT. The whole variable domain, filled in from reference TRBV5-1 and TRBJ2-2, reads KAGVTQTPRYLIKTRGQQVTLSCSPISGHRSVSWYQQTPGQGLQFLFEYFSETQRNKGNFPGRFSGRQFSNSRSEMNVSTLELGDSALYLCASSLQVGTGELFFGEGSRLTVL.

The chain couples TRBV28 to TRBJ1-4; 8 nucleotides agree with TRBD1. Germline CDR1 and CDR2: MDHEN and SYDVKM. The CDR3 length is 15 residues. V was pared by 3 bases and J by 8 bases, with 8 bases of the junction left unmatched. The CDR3 is CASSFNGQGREKLFF. The CDR3 coding sequence is TGTGCCAGCAGTTTCAATGGACAGGGACGAGAAAAACTGTTTTTT.

J is TRBJ1-2 and V is TRBV19; TRBD1 is a possible D gene (5 bases). This CDR3 spans 14 amino acids. Germline values: CDR1 LNHDA, CDR2 SQIVND (reference sequence). V was cut by 3 bases and J by 4 bases, with 12 bases left in between. The DNA of the CDR3 is TGTGCCAGTAGTATGAGGGGCGCTGTCTATGGCTACACCTTC. Encoded protein: CASSMRGAVYGYTF.